Listed below are T cell receptor beta chains from one sample, sequenced in a study of T cells in Graves' hyperthyroidism and ophthalmopathy. MiXCR, applied by TCRdb to the multiplex PCR reads, yields one record per CDR3 protein. The sample carries 300,000 to 400,000 distinct CDR3 sequences, roughly a fifth recorded once. Sequenced input: blood. The receptor source for this set is a woman in her fifties or sixties with Graves' hyperthyroidism. The CDR3 runs from the conserved cysteine through the conserved F or W. Each record gives: D gene, V gene, J gene, clone size, CDR3 DNA, CDR3 protein. D genes are given only for firm matches. Only part of the rows carry a size: once, few, many, or a class if the clone is expanded.

D: -; V: TRBV28; J: TRBJ1-2; size: many; DNA: TGTGCCAGCAGCTCCAACTATGGCTACACCTTC; CDR3: CASSSNYGYTF
D: TRBD1; V: TRBV7-2; J: TRBJ1-4; size: -; DNA: TGTGCCAGCAGCCTAATGGGACAGAGCGATGAAAAACTGTTTTTT; CDR3: CASSLMGQSDEKLFF
D: -; V: TRBV28; J: TRBJ2-1; size: many; DNA: TGTGCCAGCACCCGGGGCAGGGCCAACAATGAGCAGTTCTTC; CDR3: CASTRGRANNEQFF
D: TRBD2; V: TRBV19; J: TRBJ2-3; size: -; DNA: TGTGCCAGTAGCCCCGACCCTTACCTAGCGGGGGGGTTGGATACGCAGTATTTT; CDR3: CASSPDPYLAGGLDTQYF
D: -; V: TRBV2; J: TRBJ1-5; size: many; DNA: TGTGCCAGCAGTGAAAGCTATAGCAATCAGCCCCAGCATTTT; CDR3: CASSESYSNQPQHF
D: TRBD1; V: TRBV2; J: TRBJ1-2; size: -; DNA: TGTGCCAGCAGAGGGGGCCAAGCTAACTATGGCTACACCTTC; CDR3: CASRGGQANYGYTF
D: TRBD2; V: TRBV12-3/TRBV12-4; J: TRBJ2-5; size: -; DNA: TGTGCCAGCAGTTTTGGGTTAGCGGGAGGTCCTCCCCAGTACTTC; CDR3: CASSFGLAGGPPQYF
D: -; V: TRBV10-3; J: TRBJ1-2; size: -; DNA: TGTGCCATCATGTCGGGGCCTCCTGCGGGCTACACCTTC; CDR3: CAIMSGPPAGYTF
D: -; V: TRBV6-1; J: TRBJ2-2; size: many; DNA: TGTGCCAGCAGTGAAGGTGCGCTTGGCGGGGAGCTGTTTTTT; CDR3: CASSEGALGGELFF
D: TRBD1; V: TRBV5-1; J: TRBJ2-7; size: -; DNA: TGCGCCAGCAGCCGAGGAAGGACAGGGAAAACCTACGAGCAGTACTTC; CDR3: CASSRGRTGKTYEQYF
D: -; V: TRBV6-1; J: TRBJ1-2; size: many; DNA: TGTGCCAGCAGACCCCCCCACGGGGGGCCGGGTGGCTACACCTTC; CDR3: CASRPPHGGPGGYTF
D: -; V: TRBV10-3; J: TRBJ2-6; size: few; DNA: TGTGCCATCAGTTTGGAGGGCTCAAGCTCTGGGGCCAACGTCCTGACTTTC; CDR3: CAISLEGSSSGANVLTF
D: -; V: TRBV6-1; J: TRBJ2-7; size: -; DNA: TGTGCCAGCAGCACCCCGGCCCTCAGAAAAGACGAGCAGTACTTC; CDR3: CASSTPALRKDEQYF
D: TRBD2; V: TRBV28; J: TRBJ2-2; size: many; DNA: TGTGCCAGCAGTTCTAGCGGTGACACCGGGGAGCTGTTTTTT; CDR3: CASSSSGDTGELFF
D: -; V: TRBV20-1; J: TRBJ1-1; size: many; DNA: TGCAGTGCTCCTATGAAGCCACCGAACACTGAAGCTTTCTTT; CDR3: CSAPMKPPNTEAFF
D: -; V: TRBV9; J: TRBJ2-7; size: few; DNA: TGTGCCAGCAGCGTAGTAGCCTGGGGGCAGACTGAGCAGTACTTC; CDR3: CASSVVAWGQTEQYF
D: TRBD2; V: TRBV5-6; J: TRBJ2-5; size: -; DNA: TGCGCCAGCAGCGCACTAGCGGGAGGGCGCGAGACCCAGTACTTC; CDR3: CASSALAGGRETQYF